The clone carrying this T cell receptor beta chain appeared many times. Antigen: not known. V was clipped by 6 bases and J by 4 bases; unmatched bases: 3. Germline CDR1 and CDR2: MDHEN and SYDVKM. The CDR3 extends over 14 amino acids. The investigators amplified TCR beta CDR3 regions from RNA transcripts. A first-round RT-PCR of the TCR CDR3 used the HTBI primer set. TCRdb re-called the multiplex PCR reads through MiXCR, storing one row per CDR3 protein. The sample holds about 400,000 distinct CDR3 sequences, more than 15% seen once. This sample is part of a study of T cells in Graves' hyperthyroidism and ophthalmopathy. Patients counted as stable if ophthalmopathy did not develop within 18 months. The study excluded patients with uncontrolled infection, other autoimmune disease, pregnancy or lactation. General observations from the study: Through a model of 13 V-J features, ophthalmopathy was separated from stable hyperthyroidism. Also found in blood were most expanded thyroid clonotypes above 0.001.

The sample was blood. The TCR comes from a woman under 30 with Graves' hyperthyroidism. The chain uses TRBV28 and TRBJ1-2, with 12 bases matching TRBD1. Written as DNA, the CDR3 is TGTGCCAGCAGAGGGACAGGGGGCCTCTATGGCTACACCTTC. It yields the protein CASRGTGGLYGYTF.